This T cell receptor beta chain derives from a study of T cells in Graves' hyperthyroidism and ophthalmopathy. Study-level findings and limits: Researchers found most expanded thyroid clonotypes above 0.001 in blood as well.

In the case of this clonotype: Its antigen remains unknown.

From germline, CDR1 is SGHVS and CDR2 FQNEAQ. Trimming cost V 8 bases and J 1 base; bases outside gene matches: 14. This CDR3 is 17 amino acids long. TCR beta CDR3 regions were amplified from RNA transcripts. The primer set for the first-round RT-PCR of the TCR CDR3 was HTBI. TCRdb fed the multiplex PCR reads into MiXCR, producing one record per CDR3 protein. The sample holds 490,000 or so distinct CDR3 sequences, less than 25% seen once. This receptor was identified in a woman aged 70-85 years with Graves' ophthalmopathy. The chain couples TRBV7-8 to TRBJ1-1; the match to TRBD1 covers 9 bases. The sample taken for sequencing was blood. The CDR3, as DNA: TGTGCCAGCTCTCAGCTCCCGGGACAGGGACAGAACACTGAAGCTTTCTTT. This codes for CASSQLPGQGQNTEAFF.